Each of the 10 T cell receptor beta chains below was sequenced from the same sample in a study of CD8 T cells in ankylosing spondylitis (TCRdb year 2017). Antigens for these TCRs are unknown. The library relied on 5' RACE. The instrument was an Illumina HiSeq 2500. Starting from the raw public reads, TCRdb applied fastp trimming at Q25, assembled clones with MiXCR and retained in-frame beta chains. Under each unique CDR3 protein, matching rows form one entry showing the most common genes and DNA. The sample table shows hundreds of thousands of distinct CDR3 sequences, and 12% are seen once. Of the sample, about 0.5% falls within the top ten clones. Study-level results and caveats: Blood from ankylosing spondylitis patients appeared to be characterized by a TCR beta motif made up of under ten highly homologous amino acid variants.

The specimen sequenced was blood, either unsorted or a sorted T cell fraction (not recorded which). The origin of the receptors is a male donor with ankylosing spondylitis.

Concerning this clonotype: One end of the junction does not line up with germline, which may come from a read error. The gene calls are TRBV12-3 or TRBV12-4 and TRBJ2-3, with D perhaps assigned TRBD1 or TRBD2 (5 bases each). This CDR3 has 12 amino acids. The CDR3 is CASSLGPYTRYF. CDR3 nucleotides: TGTGCCAGCAGTTTGGGACCGTATACGCGGTATTTT.

The chain links TRBV20-1 to TRBJ2-2, with a weak D call TRBD1 (5 bases). V lost 0 bases and J 0 bases, leaving 11 bases between the germline ends. The CDR3 sequence is 16 residues long. Germline V gene data show CDR1 as DFQATT and CDR2 as SNEGSKA (reference sequence). This CDR3 reads CSARDPRDSNTGELFF. The CDR3 DNA reads as TGCAGTGCTAGAGATCCCAGGGATTCGAACACCGGGGAGCTGTTTTTT.

The rearrangement uses TRBV7-2 and TRBJ1-2; no reliable D call. Germline CDR1 and CDR2: SGHTA and FQGNSA. The V end lost 5 bases, the J end lost 1 base, and 11 bases lay between the germline ends. This CDR3 is 14 amino acids long. CDR3 nucleotides: TGTGCCAGCAGCACAGCCCCGCTTAACTATGGCTACACCTTC. Encoded protein: CASSTAPLNYGYTF.

This clonotype occurred a few times. This chain uses TRBV20-1 with TRBJ2-1, with 8 positions matching TRBD2. The CDR3 is 14 residues long. The V segment lost 5 bases and the J segment 3 bases; nucleotides outside the gene matches: 6. Germline V gene data show CDR1 as DFQATT and CDR2 as SNEGSKA (reference sequence). DNA for the CDR3: TGCAGTGCTTTTTCCGGGACTAGCTACAATGAGCAGTTCTTC. It encodes CSAFSGTSYNEQFF.

The gene calls are TRBV12-3 or TRBV12-4 and TRBJ2-5, with TRBD2 as a possible D gene (5 bases). This CDR3 is built from 13 residues. Trimming left V 6 bases short and J 5 bases short, with 13 bases between. The CDR3 sequence is CASRPPAGETQYF. The CDR3 DNA reads as TGTGCCAGCAGGCCCCCGGCGGGCGAGACCCAGTACTTC.

V usage is TRBV4-3 and J usage is TRBJ2-7; D possibly corresponds to TRBD1 (7 bases). CDR1 is LGHNA and CDR2 is YSLEER in the germline V gene. The V end lost 4 bases, the J end lost 6 bases, and 16 bases lay between the germline ends. There are 14 residues in the CDR3. In DNA form, the CDR3 reads TGCGCCAGCAGCCTATTGGCGGGACAGATCGAGCAGTACTTC. As protein: CASSLLAGQIEQYF.

The chain recombines TRBV5-1 with TRBJ2-1; D is possibly TRBD1 (5 bases). Germline CDR1 and CDR2: SGHRS and YFSETQ. Trimming left V 4 bases short and J 6 bases short, with 20 bases between. The CDR3 consists of 16 residues. CDR3: CASSPPRAHRSNEQFF. The CDR3, as DNA: TGCGCCAGCAGCCCCCCCCGGGCCCACAGGAGCAATGAGCAGTTCTTC.

This clonotype was seen a handful of times. The chain joins TRBV3-1 to TRBJ1-3; no clear D. The ends were cut back, 0 bases at V and 0 bases at J, with 6 bases in the middle. This CDR3 is 15 amino acids long. CDR1 and CDR2 from the germline V gene are LGHDT and YNNKEL (reference sequence). CDR3 residues: CASSQEEISGNTIYF. DNA for the CDR3: TGTGCCAGCAGCCAAGAGGAGATCTCTGGAAACACCATATATTTT.

The chain joins TRBV10-3 to TRBJ1-1; perhaps TRBD1 as D (5 bases). V lost 6 bases, J lost 1 base, and 9 bases lay in between. The CDR3 length is 13 residues. CDR1 ENHRY and CDR2 SYGVKD come from the germline V gene. Here the CDR3 DNA reads TGTGCCATCAGAGTGAGGGGGAACACTGAAGCTTTCTTT. This gives the protein CAIRVRGNTEAFF.

This clonotype was observed at least ten times. V is TRBV15 and J is TRBJ1-5; no reliable D call. The CDR3 contains 15 residues. Germline-derived CDR1 and CDR2 are LNHNV and YYDKDF (reference sequence). V was shortened by 1 base and J by 1 base, with 8 bases between the two germline ends. The CDR3 DNA is TGTGCCACCAGCAGAGGATCTTACAGCAATCAGCCCCAGCATTTT. This encodes CATSRGSYSNQPQHF.